Sequencing of this T cell receptor beta chain was carried out in a study of vaccination effects on CD4 cells after COVID-19. The wider study: The vaccine given was either BNT162b2 or mRNA-1273, in two doses.

The data were produced by immunoSEQ multiplex PCR, yet TCRdb's version contains in-frame clones alone and is incomplete. The data hold around 54,000 clones, with roughly 80% observed a single time. Trimming pared 4 bases from V and 4 bases from J, leaving 17 bases between. Germline assignment: CDR1 SGHRS and CDR2 YFSETQ. This CDR3 is 15 amino acids long. Within the ViraFEST assay, antigen-specific CD4+ T cells underwent expansion with viral peptide pools prior to sequencing. Investigators separated out CD4+ T cells once more than nine days of culture had passed. On this clone itself: The antigen is undetermined.

The chain uses TRBV5-1 and TRBJ1-2; D remains ambiguous. The receptor was isolated from a human donor who received a COVID-19 vaccine. The specimen comprised CD4+ T cells from PBMCs cultured with HCoV-229E spike peptides, sampled before COVID-19 vaccination. CDR3 region: CASSGVSPDIYGYTF. CDR3 in DNA: TGCGCCAGCAGCGGGGTTTCACCCGACATCTATGGCTACACCTTC.